This entry describes one T cell receptor beta chain. Its antigen is unknown. These data are taken from a study of cytomegalovirus exposure and HLA in healthy donors. Findings of the study overall: A further, later analysis showed that HLA-associated TCR beta chains (compared with equally common others) were more clonally expanded. Based on reports, TCR beta sequences accurately predicted HLA-A and HLA-B alleles for most subjects. A later analysis linked a missense DCLRE1C variant to TCR beta V- and J-gene trimming.

The V end lost 0 bases, the J end lost 3 bases, and 3 bases lay between the germline ends. The CDR3 runs 13 residues. Germline CDR1 is MGHDK and CDR2 is SYGVNS. The PCR contained 60 Vbeta and 13 Jbeta primers. Repertoires were generated with immunoSEQ multiplex PCR, while TCRdb's copy carries only in-frame clones and drops some. The table records approximately 200,000 clones, 75% to 80% of them present only once. The specimen sequenced was PBMCs. This TCR came from a man aged 18 to 35 in good health and CMV-seronegative. The gene calls are TRBV25-1 and TRBJ2-1; no definite D call. DNA for the CDR3: TGTGCCAGCAGTGAATACATCTACAATGAGCAGTTCTTC. It codes for CASSEYIYNEQFF.